These 8 T cell receptor beta chains were all obtained from the same sample, sequenced in a study of response to subunit inactivated influenza vaccine (dated by TCRdb to 2017 to 2018). Receptor libraries were prepared by RT-PCR. Reads for this sample came from an Illumina HiSeq 2500. Using fastp trimming at Q25 and MiXCR clonotype assembly, TCRdb reanalyzed the public sequencing data and kept in-frame beta chains. Rows matching on CDR3 protein sequence are summarized as one entry with the most common DNA and genes. A total of fewer than 650,000 distinct CDR3 sequences appear in this sample, about an eighth of them only once. About 12% of the sample comes from the top ten. Per the publication, the time point label means: 40 to 45 days after influenza vaccine administration. This specimen was PBMCs from blood, taken roughly 45 days after vaccination. These receptor sequences come from a man aged 50-59 years who received an inactivated influenza vaccine. Donor details come from another sample of the same person, matched by shared clones.

This clonotype was seen at least ten times. The V and J genes are TRBV20-1 and TRBJ2-3, with D perhaps matching TRBD2 (5 bases). The ends were cut back, 6 bases at V and 1 base at J, with 14 bases in the middle. Germline loops: CDR1 DFQATT, CDR2 SNEGSKA (reference sequence). CDR3 length: 14 residues. The CDR3 coding sequence is TGCAGTGCAAGTCGAGGGTCTCGCACAGATACGCAGTATTTT. Translating it yields CSASRGSRTDTQYF.

The sample holds a few counts of this clonotype. J is TRBJ2-5 and V is TRBV5-1, with 8 bases identical to TRBD1. Germline V gene data show CDR1 as SGHRS and CDR2 as YFSETQ. J lost 3 bases, V lost 4 bases, and 5 bases had no gene match. CDR3 length equals 14 residues. CDR3 sequence: CASSNGQGKETQYF. As DNA, the CDR3 is TGCGCCAGCAGCAACGGACAGGGAAAAGAGACCCAGTACTTC.

The chain is built from TRBV7-9 and TRBJ2-1, with no clear D. The CDR3 is made up of 11 amino acids. CDR1 SEHNR and CDR2 FQNEAQ come from the germline V gene (reference sequence). Trimming shortened V by 3 bases and J by 9 bases, and 6 bases separated the two germline ends. The CDR3: CASSFSTEQFF. The CDR3, as DNA: TGTGCCAGCAGCTTTAGCACTGAGCAGTTCTTC.

The V gene is TRBV4-3, the J gene TRBJ2-7; 14 bases are a match to TRBD2. This CDR3 has 20 residues. J was trimmed by 2 bases and V by 4 bases; bases with no gene match: 16. CDR1 and CDR2 (germline): LGHNA, YSLEER. The CDR3 is CASSPPRGRGLAGAPYEQYF. CDR3 bases: TGCGCCAGCAGCCCCCCAAGGGGCCGGGGACTAGCGGGAGCTCCCTACGAGCAGTACTTC.

The chain couples TRBV6-6 to TRBJ1-3; D ambiguous. The germline V gene encodes CDR1 MNHNY and CDR2 SVGAGI (reference sequence). The CDR3 length is 13 residues. Between the trimmed V and J ends, which lost 8 bases and 2 bases, there was a span of 10 bases. CDR3 DNA sequence: TGTGCCAGCCCGTCCACGGCTGGAAACACCATATATTTT. Translated: CASPSTAGNTIYF.

The rearrangement uses TRBV4-2 and TRBJ1-3, with a tentative D call TRBD1 (5 bases). The V gene's germline CDR1 is LGHNA and CDR2 YNFKEQ. CDR3 length: 19 amino acids. Trimming took off 1 base at V and 0 bases at J, with 19 bases between the two ends. CDR3 residues: CASSQAIGDPRVSGNTIYF. The CDR3 bases are TGTGCCAGCAGCCAAGCGATAGGGGACCCAAGAGTCTCTGGAAACACCATATATTTT.

This clonotype has only a few counts. The chain carries TRBV15 and TRBJ2-1, with D unresolved. V was cut by 0 bases and J by 3 bases, with 21 bases left in between. The CDR3 covers 19 residues. Germline CDR1 LNHNV, CDR2 YYDKDF (reference sequence). CDR3 residues: CATSRDLVRPSPSYNEQFF. Here the CDR3 DNA reads TGTGCCACCAGCAGAGATCTGGTTAGGCCCTCGCCCAGCTACAATGAGCAGTTCTTC.

The chain has TRBV12-3 or TRBV12-4 and TRBJ2-5; 9 bases are a match to TRBD2. CDR3 size: 15 residues. V was clipped by 3 bases and J by 5 bases; unmatched bases: 7. The CDR3 sequence: CASSFGLAGTETQYF. CDR3 bases: TGTGCCAGCAGTTTTGGGCTAGCGGGAACGGAGACCCAGTACTTC.